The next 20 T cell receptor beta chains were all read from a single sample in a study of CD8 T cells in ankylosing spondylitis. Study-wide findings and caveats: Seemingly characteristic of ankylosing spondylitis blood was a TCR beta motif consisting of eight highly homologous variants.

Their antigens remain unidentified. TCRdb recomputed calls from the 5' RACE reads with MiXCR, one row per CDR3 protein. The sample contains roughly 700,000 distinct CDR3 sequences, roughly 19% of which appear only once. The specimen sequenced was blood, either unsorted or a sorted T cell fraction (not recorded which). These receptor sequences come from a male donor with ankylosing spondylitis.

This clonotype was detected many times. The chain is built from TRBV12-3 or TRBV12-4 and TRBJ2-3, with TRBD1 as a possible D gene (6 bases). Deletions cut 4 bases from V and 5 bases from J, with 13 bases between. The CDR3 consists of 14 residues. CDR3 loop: CASSSDRQRDTQYF. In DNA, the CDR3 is TGTGCCAGCAGTTCCGACAGGCAGAGAGATACGCAGTATTTT.

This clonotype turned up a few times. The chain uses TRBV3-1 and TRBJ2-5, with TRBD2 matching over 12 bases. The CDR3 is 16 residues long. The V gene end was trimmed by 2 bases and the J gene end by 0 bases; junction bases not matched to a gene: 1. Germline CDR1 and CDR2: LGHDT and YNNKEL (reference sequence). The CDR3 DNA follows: TGTGCCAGCAGCCAAACTAGCGGGGGGCACCAAGAGACCCAGTACTTC. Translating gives CASSQTSGGHQETQYF.

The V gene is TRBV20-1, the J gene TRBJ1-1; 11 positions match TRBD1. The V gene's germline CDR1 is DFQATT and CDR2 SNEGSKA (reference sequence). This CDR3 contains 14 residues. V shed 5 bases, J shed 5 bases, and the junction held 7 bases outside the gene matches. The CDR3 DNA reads TGCAGTGCTCGACTTGGGACAGGGGGAACTGAAGCTTTCTTT. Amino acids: CSARLGTGGTEAFF.

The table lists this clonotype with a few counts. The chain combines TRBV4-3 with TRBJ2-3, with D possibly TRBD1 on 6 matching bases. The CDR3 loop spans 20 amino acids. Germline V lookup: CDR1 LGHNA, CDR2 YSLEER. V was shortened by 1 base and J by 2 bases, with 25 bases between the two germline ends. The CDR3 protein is CASSQAAGQLGVKITDTQYF. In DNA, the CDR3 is TGCGCCAGCAGCCAAGCGGCCGGACAGCTCGGCGTTAAGATCACAGATACGCAGTATTTT.

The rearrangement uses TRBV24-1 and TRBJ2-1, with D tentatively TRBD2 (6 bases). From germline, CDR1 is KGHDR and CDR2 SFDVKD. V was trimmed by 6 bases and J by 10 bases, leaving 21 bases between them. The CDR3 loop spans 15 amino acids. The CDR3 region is CATSSIFGGAGEQFF. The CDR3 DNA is TGTGCCACCAGTAGTATTTTCGGAGGGGCAGGGGAGCAGTTCTTC.

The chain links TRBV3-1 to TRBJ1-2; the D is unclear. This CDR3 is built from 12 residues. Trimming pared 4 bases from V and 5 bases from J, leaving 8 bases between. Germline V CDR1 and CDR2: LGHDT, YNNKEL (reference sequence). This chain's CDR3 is CASSRPGYGYTF. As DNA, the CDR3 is TGTGCCAGCAGCCGCCCAGGTTATGGCTACACCTTC.

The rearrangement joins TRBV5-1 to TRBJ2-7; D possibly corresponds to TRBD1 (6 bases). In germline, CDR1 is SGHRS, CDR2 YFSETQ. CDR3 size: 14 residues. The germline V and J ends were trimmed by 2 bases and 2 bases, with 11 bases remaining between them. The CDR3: CASSFVGQPYEQYF. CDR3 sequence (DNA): TGCGCCAGCAGCTTCGTTGGACAGCCCTACGAGCAGTACTTC.

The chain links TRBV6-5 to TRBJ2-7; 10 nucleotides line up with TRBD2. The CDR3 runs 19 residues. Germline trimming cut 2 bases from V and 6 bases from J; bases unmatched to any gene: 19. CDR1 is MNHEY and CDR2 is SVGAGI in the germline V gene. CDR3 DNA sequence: TGTGCCAGCAGTTACCTCCGCCCCCTACTAGCGGGGCAGTTCGGCGAGCAGTACTTC. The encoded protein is CASSYLRPLLAGQFGEQYF.

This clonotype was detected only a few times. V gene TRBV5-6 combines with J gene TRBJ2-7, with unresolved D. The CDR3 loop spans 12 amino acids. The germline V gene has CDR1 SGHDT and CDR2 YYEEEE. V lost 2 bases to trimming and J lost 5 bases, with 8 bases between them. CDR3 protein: CASSFTEHEQYF. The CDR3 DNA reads TGTGCCAGCAGCTTTACAGAGCACGAGCAGTACTTC.

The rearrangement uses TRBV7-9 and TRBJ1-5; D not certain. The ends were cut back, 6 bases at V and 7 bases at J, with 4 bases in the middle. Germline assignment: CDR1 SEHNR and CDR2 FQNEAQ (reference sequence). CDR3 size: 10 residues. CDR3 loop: CASREQPQHF. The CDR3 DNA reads TGTGCCAGCAGGGAGCAGCCCCAGCATTTT.

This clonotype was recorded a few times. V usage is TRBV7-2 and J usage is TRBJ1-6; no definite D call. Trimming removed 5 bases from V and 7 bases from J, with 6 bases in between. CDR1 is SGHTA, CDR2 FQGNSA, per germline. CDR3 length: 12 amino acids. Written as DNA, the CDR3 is TGTGCCAGCAGCAAAAACAATTCACCCCTCCACTTT. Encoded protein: CASSKNNSPLHF.

The DNA for the CDR3 is TGTGCCAGCAGCCAAGGGGGCGCCCCCATTTCACCCCTCCACTTT. It translates to CASSQGGAPISPLHF. V and J are TRBV3-1 and TRBJ1-6, with a weak D call TRBD1 (5 bases). The CDR3 covers 15 residues. The V end was cut by 1 base, the J end by 9 bases, with 13 bases between. The germline V gene has CDR1 LGHDT and CDR2 YNNKEL (reference sequence).

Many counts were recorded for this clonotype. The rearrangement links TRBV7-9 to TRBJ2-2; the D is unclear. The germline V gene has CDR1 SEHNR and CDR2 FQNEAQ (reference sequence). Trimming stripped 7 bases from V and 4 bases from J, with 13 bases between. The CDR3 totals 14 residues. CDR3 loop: CASKPSAPTGELFF. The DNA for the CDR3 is TGTGCCAGCAAACCCTCCGCTCCCACCGGGGAGCTGTTTTTT.

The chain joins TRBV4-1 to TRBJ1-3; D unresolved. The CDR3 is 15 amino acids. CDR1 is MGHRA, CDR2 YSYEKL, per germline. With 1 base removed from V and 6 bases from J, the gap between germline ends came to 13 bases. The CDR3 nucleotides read TGCGCCAGCAGCCAAGGGGTTCTTCAGGAAAACACCATATATTTT. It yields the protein CASSQGVLQENTIYF.

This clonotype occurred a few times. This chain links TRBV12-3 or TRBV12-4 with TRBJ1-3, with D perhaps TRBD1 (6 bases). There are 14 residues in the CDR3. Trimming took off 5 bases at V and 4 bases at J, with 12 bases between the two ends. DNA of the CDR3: TGTGCCAGCAGTACCGGGACACGAGGAAACACCATATATTTT. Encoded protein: CASSTGTRGNTIYF.

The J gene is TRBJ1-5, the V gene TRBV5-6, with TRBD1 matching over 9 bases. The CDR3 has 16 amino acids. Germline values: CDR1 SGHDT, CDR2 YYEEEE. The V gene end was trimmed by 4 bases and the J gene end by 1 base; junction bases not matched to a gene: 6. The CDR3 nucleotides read TGTGCCAGCAGCAAACAGGGGGCTAGGAGCAATCAGCCCCAGCATTTT. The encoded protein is CASSKQGARSNQPQHF.

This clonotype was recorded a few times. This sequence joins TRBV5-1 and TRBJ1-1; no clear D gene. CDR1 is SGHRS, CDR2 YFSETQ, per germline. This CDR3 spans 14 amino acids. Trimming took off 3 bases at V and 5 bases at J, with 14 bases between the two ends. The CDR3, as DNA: TGCGCCAGCAGCTCAGGAGAATATAGTACTGAAGCTTTCTTT. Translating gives CASSSGEYSTEAFF.

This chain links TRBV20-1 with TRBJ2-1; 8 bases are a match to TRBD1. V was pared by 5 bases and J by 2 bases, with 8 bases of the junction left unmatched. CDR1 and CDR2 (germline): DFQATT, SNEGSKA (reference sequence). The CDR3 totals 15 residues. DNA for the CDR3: TGCAGTGCTCCCACGGACAGGGAACCCTACAATGAGCAGTTCTTC. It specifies CSAPTDREPYNEQFF.

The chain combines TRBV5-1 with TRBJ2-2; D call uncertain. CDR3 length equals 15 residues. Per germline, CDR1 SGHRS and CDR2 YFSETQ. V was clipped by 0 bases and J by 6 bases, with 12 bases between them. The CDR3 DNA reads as TGCGCCAGCAGCTTGGGGCAGACCAAGGCCGGGGAGCTGTTTTTT. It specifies CASSLGQTKAGELFF.

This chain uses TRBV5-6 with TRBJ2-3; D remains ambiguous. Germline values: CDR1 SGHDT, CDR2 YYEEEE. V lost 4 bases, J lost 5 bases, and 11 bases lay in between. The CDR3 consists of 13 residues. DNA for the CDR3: TGTGCCAGCAGCCCCCCCAAGGGAGATACGCAGTATTTT. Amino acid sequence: CASSPPKGDTQYF.